This TCR beta chain was obtained from a study of beta chain features in type 1 diabetes. This CDR3 spans 15 amino acids. The ends were cut back, 3 bases at V and 6 bases at J, with 18 bases in the middle. Germline CDR1 reads SQVTM; CDR2 reads ANQGSEA. The isolated RNA, all of it, was reverse transcribed, so expressed TCRB transcripts were what got sequenced. Deep immunoSEQ sequencing covered naive, central memory and regulatory T cell samples. Clones were read by immunoSEQ multiplex PCR, and TCRdb kept only the in-frame ones, dropping some. The sample has over 150,000 clones; less than 15% are singletons. This clone was detected a few times.

The sample was central memory CD4+ T cells from blood. The rearrangement uses TRBV29-1 and TRBJ2-1; maybe TRBD1 (5 bases). The TCR was taken from a young woman in good health. CDR3 coding DNA: TGCAGCGTTGATATTGGGCAGGGTATACCCAATGAGCAGTTCTTC. This gives the protein CSVDIGQGIPNEQFF.